Below, 8 T cell receptor beta chains from the same sample are listed, as sequenced in a study of blood T cell repertoires in COVID-19. Here immunoSEQ multiplex PCR was the method, and the copy in TCRdb shows in-frame clones only, minus some. The data hold tens of thousands of clones, with around 90% observed a single time. Sequencing used peripheral blood. The receptor set was obtained from a man between 60 and 70 years old with COVID-19, enrolled during active disease.

V gene TRBV29-1 combines with J gene TRBJ2-3; unclear D gene. Germline V lookup: CDR1 SQVTM, CDR2 ANQGSEA. There are 11 residues in the CDR3. Trimming removed 6 bases from V and 4 bases from J, with 8 bases in between. CDR3 sequence: CSVIRSDTQYF. CDR3 bases: TGCAGCGTGATTAGATCAGATACGCAGTATTTT.

V usage is TRBV5-8 and J usage is TRBJ2-5; the D gene is possibly TRBD1 (6 bases). V shed 2 bases and J shed 2 bases, with 13 bases lying between them. CDR3 length equals 15 residues. Germline CDR1 is SGHTS and CDR2 is YDEGEE. Here the CDR3 DNA reads TGTGCCAGCAGCTTATTAATAGGACAGCAAGAGACCCAGTACTTC. It specifies CASSLLIGQQETQYF.

This rearrangement joins TRBV5-1 to TRBJ1-2, with a weak D call TRBD1 (5 bases). V was trimmed by 3 bases and J by 8 bases, leaving 20 bases between them. Looked up from germline, CDR1 is SGHRS and CDR2 is YFSETQ. The CDR3 has 15 residues. CDR3 region: CASSSQGREWGGYTF. In DNA, the CDR3 is TGCGCCAGCAGCTCCCAGGGTCGTGAATGGGGAGGCTACACCTTC.

The V and J genes are TRBV14 and TRBJ1-2; 8 bases are a match to TRBD1. This CDR3 region has 15 residues. The germline V gene has CDR1 SGHDN and CDR2 FVKESK. V lost 4 bases and J lost 4; bases outside the gene matches: 8. The CDR3 sequence: CASSRRTGGVYGYTF. CDR3 sequence (DNA): TGTGCCAGCAGCCGTAGAACAGGGGGGGTCTATGGCTACACCTTC.

This rearrangement joins TRBV6-5 to TRBJ1-2; weak D call: TRBD1 (6 bases). The V gene lost 5 bases and the J gene lost 3 bases, with 13 bases spanning the gap. The germline CDR1 and CDR2 sequences are MNHEY and SVGAGI. The CDR3 sequence is 14 residues long. Here the CDR3 reads CASSRTVRDYGYTF. The CDR3 DNA follows: TGTGCCAGCAGTCGGACAGTCCGGGACTATGGCTACACCTTC.

The chain is built from TRBV9 and TRBJ1-2; tentatively, D is TRBD1 (6 bases). The germline V gene has CDR1 SGDLS and CDR2 YYNGEE. The germline V and J ends were trimmed by 3 bases and 7 bases, with 16 bases remaining between them. CDR3 length: 14 residues. The CDR3 region has the DNA TGTGCCAGCAGCGCCACAGGGCTAGGGAGTGGCTACACCTTC. Protein: CASSATGLGSGYTF.

The gene calls are TRBV4-1 and TRBJ2-5; 8 bases line up with TRBD2. V shed 0 bases and J 2 bases; nucleotides not matched to a gene: 2. Per germline, CDR1 MGHRA and CDR2 YSYEKL. This CDR3 has 15 residues. The CDR3 sequence is CASSQDPSGQETQYF. The CDR3 DNA follows: TGCGCCAGCAGCCAAGATCCTAGCGGGCAAGAGACCCAGTACTTC.

This chain joins TRBV12-3 or TRBV12-4 and TRBJ2-7; 10 bases are shared with TRBD1. The CDR3 has 13 amino acids. J was trimmed by 3 bases and V by 4 bases; bases with no gene match: 0. For the CDR3, the DNA is TGTGCCAGCAGTTGGGACAGGGGCTACGAGCAGTACTTC. Its translation: CASSWDRGYEQYF.